This record looks at one T cell receptor (beta chain) sequence and its context. Antigen: not known. The sample originates from a study of beta chain features in type 1 diabetes. In germline, CDR1 is SGHNT, CDR2 YYREEE (reference sequence). The CDR3 totals 15 residues. Trimming left V 4 bases short and J 5 bases short, with 16 bases between. Points from the study as a whole: Shortening that was moderate but significant affected the TCRB CDR3s of Type 1 diabetes patients in all four CD4+ subsets.

Cells sorted by CD45RO/CCR7/CD25/CD127/CD95/CD27 comprised CD4+ naive, central memory, regulatory and stem cell-like memory cells. Sequenced material consisted of expressed TCRB transcripts (all of the isolated RNA was reverse transcribed). The assay was immunoSEQ multiplex PCR, and TCRdb's table has in-frame clones only and misses some. Of 810,000 or so clones listed, 17% are singletons. This TCR was sampled from a young woman in good health. The V and J genes are TRBV5-4 and TRBJ2-1, with D unclear. Sequencing was done on a sample of naive CD4+ T cells from blood. The CDR3 sequence is CASSTSPANDNEQFF. The DNA for the CDR3 is TGTGCCAGCAGCACGTCCCCGGCGAACGACAATGAGCAGTTCTTC.